The following is a T cell receptor beta chain sequence with its context. Its antigen is unidentified. TCRdb recomputed calls from the RACE reads with MiXCR, one row per CDR3 protein. This table holds around 180,000 distinct CDR3 sequences, just under 30% found once. Sample time point: pre-sensitization, week 0. Treatment indicated: therapeutic diphenylcyclopropenone sensitization with weekly scalp DPC. Unfractionated whole blood was the source of the extracted total RNA. The sample is drawn from a study of human T cells and chemical hapten exposure. Study-level points and caveats: Sensitization with DPC brought no change to TCRs above 1 in 1000 in frequency.

Germline CDR1 and CDR2: MNHEY and SMNVEV (reference sequence). J gave up 3 bases and V 6 bases, and 5 bases lay outside the gene matches. This CDR3 spans 14 amino acids. The receptor was derived from a woman younger than 45 with alopecia areata. Some clones in this sample may be carry-over from other donors' samples. Sequences were derived from whole blood, sampled in connection with sensitization to the hapten diphenylcyclopropenone (DPC). V and J are TRBV27 and TRBJ1-1; 9 bases agree with TRBD1. CDR3 residues: CASREGQGYTEAFF. CDR3 nucleotide sequence: TGTGCCAGCAGAGAAGGACAGGGGTACACTGAAGCTTTCTTT.